These T cell receptor beta chains were read from a single sample in a study of blood T cell repertoires in COVID-19. The assay was immunoSEQ multiplex PCR, and TCRdb's table has in-frame clones only and misses some. The sample lists roughly 360,000 clones; around 83% were seen once. The sample consisted of PBMCs or T cells enriched from blood (not recorded which). Every receptor here comes from a woman aged 45-65 years who had recovered from COVID-19. Each CDR3 is given with its conserved first and last residue. D genes are given only for firm matches. Not all rows give a size; the values are once, few, many and, for expanded clones, a class.

abundance: NA; d_gene: NA; v_gene: TRBV4-1; CDR3aa: CASSLRSGSYEQYF
abundance: NA; d_gene: TRBD1; v_gene: TRBV11-1; CDR3aa: CASSTGTGPNTGELFF
abundance: NA; d_gene: TRBD1; v_gene: TRBV27; CDR3aa: CASSLSPGQGGETQYF
abundance: NA; d_gene: NA; v_gene: TRBV6-2/TRBV6-3; CDR3aa: CASSNAATGREGAFF
abundance: NA; d_gene: NA; v_gene: TRBV29-1; CDR3aa: CSVQNTIYNEQFF
abundance: NA; d_gene: TRBD1; v_gene: TRBV18; CDR3aa: CASSPRPGQGGDYTEAFF
abundance: few; d_gene: NA; v_gene: TRBV5-1; CDR3aa: CASSLGQGPYPLHF
abundance: NA; d_gene: TRBD2; v_gene: TRBV30; CDR3aa: CAWSVFGRAGLYSYEQYF
abundance: NA; d_gene: TRBD1; v_gene: TRBV9; CDR3aa: CASSVGVVGQGGEQYF
abundance: NA; d_gene: TRBD1; v_gene: TRBV6-5; CDR3aa: CASEHQDRGQPQHF
abundance: NA; d_gene: TRBD2; v_gene: TRBV19; CDR3aa: CASSIRGGNHYEQYF
abundance: NA; d_gene: NA; v_gene: TRBV19; CDR3aa: CASSIRRGETQYF
abundance: once; d_gene: TRBD2; v_gene: TRBV9; CDR3aa: CASSARLADYNEQFF
abundance: once; d_gene: TRBD1; v_gene: TRBV7-2; CDR3aa: CASSFQQGYTGELFF